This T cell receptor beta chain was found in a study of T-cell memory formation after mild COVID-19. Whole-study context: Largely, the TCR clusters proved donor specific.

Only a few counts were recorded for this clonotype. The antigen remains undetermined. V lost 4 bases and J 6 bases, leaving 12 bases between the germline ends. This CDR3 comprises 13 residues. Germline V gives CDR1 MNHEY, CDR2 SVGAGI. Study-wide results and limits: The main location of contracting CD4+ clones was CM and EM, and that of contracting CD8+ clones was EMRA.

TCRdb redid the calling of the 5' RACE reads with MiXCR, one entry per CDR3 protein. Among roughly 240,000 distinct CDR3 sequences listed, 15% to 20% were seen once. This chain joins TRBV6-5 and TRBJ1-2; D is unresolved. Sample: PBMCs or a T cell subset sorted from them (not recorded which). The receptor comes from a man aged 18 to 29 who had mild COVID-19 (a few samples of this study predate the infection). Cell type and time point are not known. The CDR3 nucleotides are TGTGCCAGCAGTTCAACAAACCGGAATGGCTACACCTTC. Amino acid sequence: CASSSTNRNGYTF.